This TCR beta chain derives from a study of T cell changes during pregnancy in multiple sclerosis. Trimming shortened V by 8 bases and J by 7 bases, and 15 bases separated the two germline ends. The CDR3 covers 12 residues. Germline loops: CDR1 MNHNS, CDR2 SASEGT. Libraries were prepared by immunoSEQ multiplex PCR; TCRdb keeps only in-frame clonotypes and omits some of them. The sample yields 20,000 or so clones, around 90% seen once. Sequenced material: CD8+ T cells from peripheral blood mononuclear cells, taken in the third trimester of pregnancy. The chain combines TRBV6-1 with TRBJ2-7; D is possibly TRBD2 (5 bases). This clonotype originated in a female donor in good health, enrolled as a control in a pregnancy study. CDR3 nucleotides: TGTGCCAGCGCGGGTGCTCACCAGGAGCAGTACTTC. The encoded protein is CASAGAHQEQYF.